Listed here are 4 T cell receptor beta chains from one sample, sequenced in a study of OX40 agonist ivuxolimab in advanced cancers. Measured with immunoSEQ multiplex PCR; TCRdb has only the in-frame clones, and not every one. The sample lists under 65,000 clones, 85% occurring once. Sequencing was performed on CD4+ or CD8+ T cells sorted from blood, taken in a trial of the OX40 agonist ivuxolimab. The receptors here all came from an adult with an advanced solid tumor such as melanoma, head and neck, liver or kidney cancer.

The rearrangement uses TRBV7-6 and TRBJ2-6, with D perhaps matching TRBD2 (6 bases). Between the trimmed V and J ends, which lost 2 bases and 4 bases, there was a span of 12 bases. The CDR3 runs to 16 residues. Per the germline V gene, CDR1 is SGHVS and CDR2 is FNYEAQ. DNA of the CDR3: TGTGCCAGCAGCTTAAGAGGGGAGGCCGGGGCCAACGTCCTGACTTTC. Its protein is CASSLRGEAGANVLTF.

This chain links TRBV7-7 with TRBJ2-3; tentative D call: TRBD1 (6 bases). CDR1 is SSHAT, CDR2 FNYEAQ, per germline (reference sequence). The CDR3 length is 14 residues. V shed 4 bases and J shed 2 bases, with 10 bases lying between them. Written as DNA, the CDR3 is TGTGCCAGCAGCTCGGGACACAACACAGATACGCAGTATTTT. Translating it yields CASSSGHNTDTQYF.

This chain's CDR3 is CSVENGVTDTQYF. The CDR3 DNA sequence: TGCAGCGTTGAGAACGGGGTCACAGATACGCAGTATTTT. The chain combines TRBV29-1 with TRBJ2-3; TRBD2 might be the D (5 bases). CDR3 length equals 13 residues. The V end was cut by 3 bases, the J end by 2 bases, with 9 bases between. Germline CDR1 and CDR2: SQVTM and ANQGSEA.

This clone is termed medium-sized. The gene calls are TRBV9 and TRBJ2-1; TRBD2 agrees at 9 bases. The trim removed 4 bases at V and 7 bases at J, leaving 12 bases unmatched. There are 16 residues in the CDR3. Germline CDR1 SGDLS, CDR2 YYNGEE. CDR3 nucleotide sequence: TGTGCCAGCAGCTCGCCGGCGGGGGGGATTGAGAATGAGCAGTTCTTC. Translating gives CASSSPAGGIENEQFF.